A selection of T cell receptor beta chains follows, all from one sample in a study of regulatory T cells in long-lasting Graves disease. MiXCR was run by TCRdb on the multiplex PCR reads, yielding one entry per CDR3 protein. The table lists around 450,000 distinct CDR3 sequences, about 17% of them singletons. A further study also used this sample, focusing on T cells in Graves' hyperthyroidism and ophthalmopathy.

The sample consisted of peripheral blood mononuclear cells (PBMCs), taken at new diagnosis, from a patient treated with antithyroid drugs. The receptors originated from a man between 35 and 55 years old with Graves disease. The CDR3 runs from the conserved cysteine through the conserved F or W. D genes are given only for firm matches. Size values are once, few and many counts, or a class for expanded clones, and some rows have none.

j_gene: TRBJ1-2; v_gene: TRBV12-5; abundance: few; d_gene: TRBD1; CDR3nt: TGTGCTAGTGGTTTGGGGACAGGGAACGGCTACACCTTC; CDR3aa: CASGLGTGNGYTF
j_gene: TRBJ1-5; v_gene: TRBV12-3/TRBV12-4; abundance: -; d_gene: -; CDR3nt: TGTGCCAGCAGCCACGGGAAGGCGAGCAATCAGCCCCAGCATTTT; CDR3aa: CASSHGKASNQPQHF
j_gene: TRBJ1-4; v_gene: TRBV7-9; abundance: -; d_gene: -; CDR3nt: TGTGCCAGCAGCTTACTAGCAGTTAATGAAAAACTGTTTTTT; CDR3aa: CASSLLAVNEKLFF
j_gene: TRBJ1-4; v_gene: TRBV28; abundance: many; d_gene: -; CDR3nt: TGTGCCAGCAGTGATACAGGTGCCAGGAATGAAAAACTGTTTTTT; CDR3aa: CASSDTGARNEKLFF
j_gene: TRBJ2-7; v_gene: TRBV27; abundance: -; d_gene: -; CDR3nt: TGTGCCAGCAGCCTGCTCACAGGAATCTCCTACGAGCAGTACTTC; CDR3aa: CASSLLTGISYEQYF
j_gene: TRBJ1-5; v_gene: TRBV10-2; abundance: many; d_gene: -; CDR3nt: TGCGCCAGCAGTGCACAGGGAGGCAATCAGCCCCAGCATTTT; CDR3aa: CASSAQGGNQPQHF
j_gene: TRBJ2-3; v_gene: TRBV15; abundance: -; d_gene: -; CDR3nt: TGTGCCACCAGCAGAGATAAGGGGGGAAGCACAGATACGCAGTATTTT; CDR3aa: CATSRDKGGSTDTQYF
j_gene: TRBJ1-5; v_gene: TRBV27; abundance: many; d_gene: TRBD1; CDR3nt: TGTGCCAGCAGACGGACAGGGAGCAATCAGCCCCAGCATTTT; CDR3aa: CASRRTGSNQPQHF
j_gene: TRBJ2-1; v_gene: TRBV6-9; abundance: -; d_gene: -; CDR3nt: TGTGCCAGCAGTTACTCCCATAGTGTCATCAATGAGCAGTTCTTC; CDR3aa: CASSYSHSVINEQFF
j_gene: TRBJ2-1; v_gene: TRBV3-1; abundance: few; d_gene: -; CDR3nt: TGTGCCAGCAGTCAGGTCAGAAATGAGCAGTTCTTC; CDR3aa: CASSQVRNEQFF
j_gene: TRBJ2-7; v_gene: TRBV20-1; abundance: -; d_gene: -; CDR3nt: TGCAGTGCTAGAAGTTTTGAGGGGTACGAGCAGTACTTC; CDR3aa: CSARSFEGYEQYF
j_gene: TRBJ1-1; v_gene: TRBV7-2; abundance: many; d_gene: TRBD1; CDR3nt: TGTGCCAGCAGCTTGTGGACAGGGACCACTGAAGCTTTCTTT; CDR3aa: CASSLWTGTTEAFF
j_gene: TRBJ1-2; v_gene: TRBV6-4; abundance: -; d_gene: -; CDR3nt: TGTGCCAGCAGTGATAGAGGGGGGGTGCGTGGCTACACCTTC; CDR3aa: CASSDRGGVRGYTF
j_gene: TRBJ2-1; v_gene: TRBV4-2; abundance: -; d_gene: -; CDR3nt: TGTGCCAGCAGTTGGGGCTCTGGATACAATGAGCAGTTCTTC; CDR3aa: CASSWGSGYNEQFF